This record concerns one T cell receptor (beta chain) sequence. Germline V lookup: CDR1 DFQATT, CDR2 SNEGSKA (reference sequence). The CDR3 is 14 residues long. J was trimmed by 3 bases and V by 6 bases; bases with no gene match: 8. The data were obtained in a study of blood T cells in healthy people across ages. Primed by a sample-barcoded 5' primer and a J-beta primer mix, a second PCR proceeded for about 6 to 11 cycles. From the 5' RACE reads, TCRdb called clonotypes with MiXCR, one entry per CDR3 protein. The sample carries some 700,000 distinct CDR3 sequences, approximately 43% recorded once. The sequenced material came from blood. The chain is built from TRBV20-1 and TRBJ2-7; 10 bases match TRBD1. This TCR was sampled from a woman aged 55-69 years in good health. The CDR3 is CSAADRGLVYEQYF. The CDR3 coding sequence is TGCAGTGCCGCCGACAGGGGGCTTGTCTACGAGCAGTACTTC.